This TCR beta chain comes out of a study of T cell responses to AZD1222 COVID-19 vaccine. Study-wide context: Second-dose recipients at about 4 or about 12 weeks were treated as one pooled group.

Points from the study as a whole: Clonal diversity may have been underestimated, and the donors were mostly white British, with more females than males.

On this clone: Its specificity is not known.

This CDR3 region has 16 residues. V lost 1 base, J lost 4 bases, and 14 bases lay in between. Germline V CDR1 and CDR2: MNHNS, SASEGT. TCRdb's table, derived via immunoSEQ multiplex PCR, lists solely in-frame clones and lacks some. The sample yields under 150,000 clones, 92% seen once. The sequences come from peripheral blood, collected on day 0 of AZD1222 vaccination. This clonotype was sampled from an adult in good health. The rearrangement joins TRBV6-1 to TRBJ1-3, with D tentatively TRBD1 (5 bases). CDR3 nucleotide sequence: TGTGCCAGCAGTGAAGGGGGTGAGGGGATCGGAAACACCATATATTTT. Translated, it gives CASSEGGEGIGNTIYF.